What follows is one TCR beta chain and its context. The sample belongs to a study of blood T cell repertoires in COVID-19. Study context: Collection of acute and convalescent COVID-19 samples took place in the United States, Italy and Spain. Sources were T cells, B-cell-depleted T cells, or PBMCs; the material itself was cDNA or gDNA.

Trimming at V came to 2 bases and at J to 3 bases, leaving 6 bases not matched to a gene. CDR1 SGHNT and CDR2 YYREEE come from the germline V gene (reference sequence). The CDR3 spans 15 residues. Seattle enrolled patients during active infection and tracked them longitudinally. Authors' data handling: Reference gene primer amplification gave nucleated cell count estimates. Sequencing was performed with immunoSEQ multiplex PCR; in TCRdb, only in-frame clones are kept and a portion is missing. Clonal size and the V and J genes are those of that table, whereas D and trimming came from the DNA. The data show 95,000 to 150,000 clones, around nine tenths seen once.

The sequenced sample consisted of peripheral blood. The clonotype comes from a man aged 50 to 60 with COVID-19, enrolled during active disease. The chain combines TRBV5-4 with TRBJ2-5; 8 positions match TRBD1. CDR3 bases: TGTGCCAGCAGCTTTCCTCCAGGGGGCGAAGAGACCCAGTACTTC. Translation gives CASSFPPGGEETQYF.